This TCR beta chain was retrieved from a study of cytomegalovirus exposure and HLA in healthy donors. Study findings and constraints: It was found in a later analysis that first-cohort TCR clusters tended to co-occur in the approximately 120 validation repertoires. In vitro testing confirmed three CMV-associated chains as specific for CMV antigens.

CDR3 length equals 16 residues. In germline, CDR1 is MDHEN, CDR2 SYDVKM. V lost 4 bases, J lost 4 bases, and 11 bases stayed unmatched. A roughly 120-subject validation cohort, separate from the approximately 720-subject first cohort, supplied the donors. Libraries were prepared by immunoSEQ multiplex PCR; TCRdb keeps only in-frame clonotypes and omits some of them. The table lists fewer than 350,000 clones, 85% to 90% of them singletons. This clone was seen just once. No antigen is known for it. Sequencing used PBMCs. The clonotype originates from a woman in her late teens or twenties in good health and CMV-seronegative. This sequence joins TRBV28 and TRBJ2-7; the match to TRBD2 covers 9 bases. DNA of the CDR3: TGTGCCAGCAGTTCGACAGCGGGAGGCTCCCCGTACGAGCAGTACTTC. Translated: CASSSTAGGSPYEQYF.